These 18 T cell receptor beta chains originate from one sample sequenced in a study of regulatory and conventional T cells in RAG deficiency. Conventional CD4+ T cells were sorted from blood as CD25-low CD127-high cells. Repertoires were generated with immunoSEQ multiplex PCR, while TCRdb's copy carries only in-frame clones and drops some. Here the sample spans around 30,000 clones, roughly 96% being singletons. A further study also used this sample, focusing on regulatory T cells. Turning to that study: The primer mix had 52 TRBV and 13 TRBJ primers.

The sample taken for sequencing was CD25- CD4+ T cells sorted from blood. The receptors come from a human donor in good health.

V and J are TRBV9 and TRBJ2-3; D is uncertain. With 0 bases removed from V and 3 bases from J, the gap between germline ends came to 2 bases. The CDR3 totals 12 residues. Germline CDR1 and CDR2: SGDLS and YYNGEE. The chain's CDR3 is CASSVATDTQYF. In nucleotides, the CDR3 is TGTGCCAGCAGCGTAGCGACAGATACGCAGTATTTT.

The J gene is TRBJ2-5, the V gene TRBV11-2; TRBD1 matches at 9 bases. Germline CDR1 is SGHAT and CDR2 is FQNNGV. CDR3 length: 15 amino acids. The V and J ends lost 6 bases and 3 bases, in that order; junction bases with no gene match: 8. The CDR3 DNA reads TGTGCCAGCAGGGGTCCGGGACAGGGAGAAGAGACCCAGTACTTC. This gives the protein CASRGPGQGEETQYF.

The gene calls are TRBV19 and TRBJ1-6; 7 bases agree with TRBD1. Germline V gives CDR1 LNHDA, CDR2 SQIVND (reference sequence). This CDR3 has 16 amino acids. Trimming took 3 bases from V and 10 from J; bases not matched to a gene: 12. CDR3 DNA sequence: TGTGCCAGTAGTATCCCTCGGCAGGGGGGACGCTCACCCCTCCACTTT. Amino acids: CASSIPRQGGRSPLHF.

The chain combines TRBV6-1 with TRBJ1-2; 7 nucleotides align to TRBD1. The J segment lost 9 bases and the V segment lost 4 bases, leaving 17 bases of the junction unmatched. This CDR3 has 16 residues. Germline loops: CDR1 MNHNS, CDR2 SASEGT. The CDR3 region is CASSARAGQVDERYTF. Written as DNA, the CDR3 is TGTGCCAGCAGTGCGAGGGCCGGACAGGTCGATGAGCGCTACACCTTC.

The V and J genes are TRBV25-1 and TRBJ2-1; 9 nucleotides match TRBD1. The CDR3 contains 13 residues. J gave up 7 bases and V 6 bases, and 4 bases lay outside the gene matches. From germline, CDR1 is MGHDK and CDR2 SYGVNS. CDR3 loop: CASRRQGGNEQFF. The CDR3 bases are TGTGCCAGCAGGAGACAGGGGGGAAATGAGCAGTTCTTC.

DNA of the CDR3: TGTGCCAGCAGTGGAACACAGGGGAAGAATGAAAAACTGTTTTTT. It translates to CASSGTQGKNEKLFF. This rearrangement joins TRBV6-1 to TRBJ1-4, with 7 bases fitting TRBD1. With V trimmed by 4 bases and J by 5 bases, 7 bases remained unmatched. The V gene's germline CDR1 is MNHNS and CDR2 SASEGT. This CDR3 is 15 amino acids long.

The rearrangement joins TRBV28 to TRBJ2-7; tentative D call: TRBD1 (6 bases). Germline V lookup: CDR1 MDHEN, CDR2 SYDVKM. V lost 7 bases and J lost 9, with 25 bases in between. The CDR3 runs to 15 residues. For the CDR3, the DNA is TGTGCCAGCATTCCTACAGGGCCCTATGTCTCGGGGCAGTACTTC. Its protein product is CASIPTGPYVSGQYF.

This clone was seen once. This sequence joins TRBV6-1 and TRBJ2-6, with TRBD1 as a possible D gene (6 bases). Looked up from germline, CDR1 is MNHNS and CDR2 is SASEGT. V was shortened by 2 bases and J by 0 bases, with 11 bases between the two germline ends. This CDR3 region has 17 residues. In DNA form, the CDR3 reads TGTGCCAGCAGTGAATTGACAGGCAACTCTGGGGCCAACGTCCTGACTTTC. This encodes CASSELTGNSGANVLTF.

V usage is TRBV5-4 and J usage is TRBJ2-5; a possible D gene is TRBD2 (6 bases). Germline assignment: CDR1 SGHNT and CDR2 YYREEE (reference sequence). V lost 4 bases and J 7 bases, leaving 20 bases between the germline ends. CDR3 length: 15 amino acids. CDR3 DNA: TGTGCCAGCAGCCCCCAAGGGAGGCTATGGGGGACCCAGTACTTC. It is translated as CASSPQGRLWGTQYF.

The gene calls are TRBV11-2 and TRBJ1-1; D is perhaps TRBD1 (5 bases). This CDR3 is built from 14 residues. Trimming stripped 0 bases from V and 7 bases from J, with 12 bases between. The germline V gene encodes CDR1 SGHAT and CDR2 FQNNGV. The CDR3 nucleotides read TGTGCCAGCAGCTTAGATTGGGGCGGAGATGAAGCTTTCTTT. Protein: CASSLDWGGDEAFF.

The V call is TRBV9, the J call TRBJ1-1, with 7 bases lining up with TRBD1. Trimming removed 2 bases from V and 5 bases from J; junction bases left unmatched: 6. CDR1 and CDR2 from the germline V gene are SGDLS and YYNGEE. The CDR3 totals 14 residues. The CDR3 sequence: CASSVEDRYTEAFF. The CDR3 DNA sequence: TGTGCCAGCAGCGTTGAGGACAGGTATACTGAAGCTTTCTTT.

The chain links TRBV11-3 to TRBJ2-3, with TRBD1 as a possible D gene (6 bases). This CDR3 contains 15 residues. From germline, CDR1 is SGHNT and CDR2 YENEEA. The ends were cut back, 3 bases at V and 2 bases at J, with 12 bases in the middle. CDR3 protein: CASSLDGGSTDTQYF. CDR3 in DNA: TGTGCCAGCAGCTTGGATGGGGGCTCCACAGATACGCAGTATTTT.

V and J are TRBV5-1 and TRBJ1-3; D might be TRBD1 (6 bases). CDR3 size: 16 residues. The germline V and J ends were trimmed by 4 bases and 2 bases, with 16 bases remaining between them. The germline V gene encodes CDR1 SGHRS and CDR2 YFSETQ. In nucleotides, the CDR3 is TGCGCCAGCAGCCCTTGGGCAGGGGTGGCTGGAAACACCATATATTTT. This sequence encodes CASSPWAGVAGNTIYF.

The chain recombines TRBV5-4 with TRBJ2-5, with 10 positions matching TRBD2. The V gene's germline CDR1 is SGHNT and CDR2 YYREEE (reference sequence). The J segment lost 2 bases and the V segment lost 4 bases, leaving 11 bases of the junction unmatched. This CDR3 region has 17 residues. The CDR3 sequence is CASSPRASGGAQETQYF. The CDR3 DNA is TGTGCCAGCAGCCCCCGGGCTAGCGGGGGAGCTCAAGAGACCCAGTACTTC.

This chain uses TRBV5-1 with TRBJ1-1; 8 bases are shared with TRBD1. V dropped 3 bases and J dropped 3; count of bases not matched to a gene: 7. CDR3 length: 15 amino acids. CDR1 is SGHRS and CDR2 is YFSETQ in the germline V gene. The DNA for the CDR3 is TGCGCCAGCAGCTCCGGACAGGGAGGCGACACTGAAGCTTTCTTT. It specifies CASSSGQGGDTEAFF.

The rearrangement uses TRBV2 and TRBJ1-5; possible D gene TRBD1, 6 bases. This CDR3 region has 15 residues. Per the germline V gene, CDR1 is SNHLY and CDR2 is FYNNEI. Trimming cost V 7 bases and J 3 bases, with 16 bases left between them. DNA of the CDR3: TGTGCCAGCAAGGAGTGGGACACGAACAATCAGCCCCAGCATTTT. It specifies CASKEWDTNNQPQHF.

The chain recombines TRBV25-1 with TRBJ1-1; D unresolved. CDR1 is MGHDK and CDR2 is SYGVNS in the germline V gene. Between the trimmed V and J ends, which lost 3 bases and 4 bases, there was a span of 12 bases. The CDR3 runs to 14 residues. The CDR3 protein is CASSEPSPSTEAFF. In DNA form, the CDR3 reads TGTGCCAGCAGTGAGCCTTCGCCGAGCACTGAAGCTTTCTTT.

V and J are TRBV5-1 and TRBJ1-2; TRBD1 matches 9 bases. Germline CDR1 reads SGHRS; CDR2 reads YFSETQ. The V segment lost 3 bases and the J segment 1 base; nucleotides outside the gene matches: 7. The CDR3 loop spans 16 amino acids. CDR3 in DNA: TGCGCCAGCAGCTCCAGGGACAGGGACAGTAACTATGGCTACACCTTC. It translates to CASSSRDRDSNYGYTF. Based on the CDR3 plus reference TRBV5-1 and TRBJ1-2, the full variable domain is KAGVTQTPRYLIKTRGQQVTLSCSPISGHRSVSWYQQTPGQGLQFLFEYFSETQRNKGNFPGRFSGRQFSNSRSEMNVSTLELGDSALYLCASSSRDRDSNYGYTFGSGTRLTVV.